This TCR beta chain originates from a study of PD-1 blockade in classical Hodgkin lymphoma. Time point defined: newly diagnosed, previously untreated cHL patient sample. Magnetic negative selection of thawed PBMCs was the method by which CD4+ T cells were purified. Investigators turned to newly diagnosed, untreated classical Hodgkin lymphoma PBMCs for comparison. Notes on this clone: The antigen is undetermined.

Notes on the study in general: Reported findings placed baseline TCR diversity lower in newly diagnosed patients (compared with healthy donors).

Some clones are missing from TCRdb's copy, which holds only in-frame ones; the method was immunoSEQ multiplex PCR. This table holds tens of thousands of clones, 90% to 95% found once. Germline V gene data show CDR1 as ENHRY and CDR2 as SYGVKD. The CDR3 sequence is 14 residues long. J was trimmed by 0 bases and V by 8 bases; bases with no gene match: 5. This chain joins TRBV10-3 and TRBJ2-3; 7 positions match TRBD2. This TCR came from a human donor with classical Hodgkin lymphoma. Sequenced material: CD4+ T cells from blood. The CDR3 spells CAIRLALSTDTQYF. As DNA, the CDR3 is TGTGCCATCCGACTAGCTCTGAGCACAGATACGCAGTATTTT.